The T cell receptor (beta chain) under discussion was sequenced for a study of T-cell reconstitution after alpha-beta-depleted transplantation in children. V lost 8 bases and J lost 4, with 17 bases in between. Germline V gene sequence: CDR1 MNHEY, CDR2 SVGAGI. The CDR3 loop spans 14 amino acids. For TCRbeta, the library was prepared with unique molecular identifiers. In TCRdb, the PCR reads were re-called with MiXCR into one record per CDR3 protein. The profile shows approximately 980,000 distinct CDR3 sequences, around 30% of them singletons. The study, taken as a whole, reports: Recipient T cells and thymic progenitors that survived were the source of the high TCRbeta diversity seen at day 60 in some patients. Newly made T cells mostly supplied T-cell counts and diversity one year after transplant. Several hundred expanded graft clones reportedly were the source of alpha-beta T cells about two months after transplant.

A word on this clonotype: Its antigen is not identified.

This sequence originates from a boy in the first two years of life who had a stem cell transplant for SCID, so the T cells may come from the graft donor. The sequences come from PBMCs, mostly from graft donor cells, collected 360 days after TCRalphabeta/CD19-depleted stem cell transplant. The chain employs TRBV6-5 and TRBJ1-2, with D perhaps matching TRBD1 (5 bases). For the CDR3, the DNA is TGTGCCAGCCTACGGACAAGTTTGGGCTATGGCTACACCTTC. Amino acids: CASLRTSLGYGYTF.